This TCR beta chain was observed in a study of blood T cell repertoires in COVID-19. This CDR3 contains 16 residues. The junction had 8 bases not matched to a gene; V was cut back by 5 bases and J by 2 bases. Germline V gives CDR1 SGHAT, CDR2 FQNNGV. Assay used: immunoSEQ multiplex PCR; TCRdb lists only in-frame clones, some missing. The table records about 99,000 clones, around 88% of them present only once. The sequenced material came from peripheral blood. This chain joins TRBV11-2 and TRBJ1-3; 8 nucleotides align to TRBD1. The clonotype originates from a man in his fifties or sixties with COVID-19, enrolled during active disease. CDR3 sequence: CASSPRPTGAGNTIYF. The CDR3 DNA follows: TGTGCCAGCAGCCCCCGACCGACAGGGGCTGGAAACACCATATATTTT.